The 5 T cell receptor beta chains below all came from one sample that was sequenced in a study of Ad26.COV2.S vaccination and SARS-CoV-2 variants. Assay used: immunoSEQ multiplex PCR; TCRdb lists only in-frame clones, some missing. This sample has 400,000 to 500,000 clones, with 89% found just once. Treatment specified: some 20 received Ad26.COV2.S at low or high dose, single or two shots; about 5 received placebo; per-sample allocation not given. Specimen acquisition occurred on day 63 following the initial vaccine or placebo injection. The input for sequencing was peripheral blood, taken in a trial of Ad26.COV2.S vaccine versus placebo. The receptors stem from a person aged 18 to 59 who received the Ad26.COV2.S COVID-19 vaccine or a placebo.

This chain links TRBV6-6 with TRBJ1-1, with D possibly being TRBD1 (5 bases). Germline assignment: CDR1 MNHNY and CDR2 SVGAGI (reference sequence). The CDR3 consists of 15 residues. Trimming shortened V by 4 bases and J by 3 bases, and 15 bases separated the two germline ends. This CDR3 reads CASSSPDKGYTEAFF. The DNA of the CDR3 is TGTGCCAGCAGTTCCCCGGACAAGGGATACACTGAAGCTTTCTTT.

This chain joins TRBV6-5 and TRBJ1-6, with a possible D match to TRBD1 (5 bases). CDR3 length: 13 amino acids. The V end lost 4 bases, the J end lost 12 bases, and 13 bases lay between the germline ends. Germline CDR1 and CDR2: MNHEY and SVGAGI. The CDR3 sequence is CASSFRDREPLHF. CDR3 sequence (DNA): TGTGCCAGCAGTTTCCGGGACCGTGAACCCCTCCACTTT.

This chain connects TRBV9 to TRBJ1-1, with 7 nucleotides matching TRBD1. V lost 3 bases to trimming and J lost 6 bases; unmatched junction nucleotides: 8. CDR3 length equals 14 residues. Germline CDR1 is SGDLS and CDR2 is YYNGEE. The CDR3: CASSAQGGLAEAFF. In DNA form, the CDR3 reads TGTGCCAGCAGCGCTCAAGGGGGCTTGGCTGAAGCTTTCTTT.

This clone was recorded once. This chain uses TRBV6-1 with TRBJ2-3; D unresolved. V lost 4 bases to trimming and J lost 4 bases, with 18 bases between them. CDR1 is MNHNS and CDR2 is SASEGT in the germline V gene. The CDR3 covers 16 residues. The chain's CDR3 is CASSGSFYVGADTQYF. The DNA for the CDR3 is TGTGCCAGCAGTGGATCCTTTTATGTGGGCGCAGATACGCAGTATTTT.

This chain joins TRBV21-1 and TRBJ1-5. TRBV21-1 is listed as a pseudogene. The CDR3 spans 10 residues. In DNA, the CDR3 is TGTGCCAGCCTAGATCAGCCCCAGCATTTT. Its protein product is CASLDQPQHF.